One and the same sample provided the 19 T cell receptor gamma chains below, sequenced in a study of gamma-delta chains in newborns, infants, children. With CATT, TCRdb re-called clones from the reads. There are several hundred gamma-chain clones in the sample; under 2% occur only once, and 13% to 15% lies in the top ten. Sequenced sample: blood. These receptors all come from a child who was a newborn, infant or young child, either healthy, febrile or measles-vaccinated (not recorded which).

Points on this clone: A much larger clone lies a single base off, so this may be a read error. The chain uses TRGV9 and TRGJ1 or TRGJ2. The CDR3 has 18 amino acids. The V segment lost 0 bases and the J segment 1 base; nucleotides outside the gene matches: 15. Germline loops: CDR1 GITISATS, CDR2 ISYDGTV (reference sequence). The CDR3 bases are TGTGCCTTGTGGGAGGTGCTGGGCAAAACCCCAAATTATTATAAGAAACTCTTT. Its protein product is CALWEVLGKTPNYYKKLF.

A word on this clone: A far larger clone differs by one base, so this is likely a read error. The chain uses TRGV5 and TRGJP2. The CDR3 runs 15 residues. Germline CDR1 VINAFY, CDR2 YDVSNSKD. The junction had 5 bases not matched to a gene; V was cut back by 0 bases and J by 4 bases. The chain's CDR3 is CATWDRRDSDWIKTF. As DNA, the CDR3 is TGTGCCACCTGGGACAGGCGCGATAGTGATTGGATCAAGACGTTT.

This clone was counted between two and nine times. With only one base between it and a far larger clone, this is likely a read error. The CDR3, as DNA: TGTGCCACCTGGGATCAAAATTCGAATTATTATAAGAAACTCTTT. This sequence encodes CATWDQNSNYYKKLF. The chain joins TRGV8 to TRGJ1 or TRGJ2. This CDR3 spans 15 amino acids. The J segment lost 0 bases and the V segment lost 3 bases, leaving 8 bases of the junction unmatched. Per germline, CDR1 VENAVY and CDR2 YDSYNSRV.

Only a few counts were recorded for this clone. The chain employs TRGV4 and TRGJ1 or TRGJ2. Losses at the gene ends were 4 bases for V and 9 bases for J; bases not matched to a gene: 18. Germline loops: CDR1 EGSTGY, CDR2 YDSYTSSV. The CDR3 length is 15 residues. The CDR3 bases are TGTGCCACCTGGGACGGGTCTCGGAATTGGTGTAAGAAACTCTTT. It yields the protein CATWDGSRNWCKKLF.

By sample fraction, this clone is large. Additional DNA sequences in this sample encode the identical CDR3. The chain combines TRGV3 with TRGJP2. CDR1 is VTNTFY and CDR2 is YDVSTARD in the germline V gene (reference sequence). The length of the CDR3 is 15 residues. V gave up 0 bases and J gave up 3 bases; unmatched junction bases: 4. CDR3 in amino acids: CATWDRLGSDWIKTF. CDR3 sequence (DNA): TGTGCCACCTGGGACAGGCTCGGTAGTGATTGGATCAAGACGTTT.

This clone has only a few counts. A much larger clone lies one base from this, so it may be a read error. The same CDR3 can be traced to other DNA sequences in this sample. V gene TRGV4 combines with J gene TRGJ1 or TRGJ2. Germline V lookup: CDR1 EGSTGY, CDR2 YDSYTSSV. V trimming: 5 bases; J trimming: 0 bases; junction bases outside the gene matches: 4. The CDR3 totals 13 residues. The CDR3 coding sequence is TGTGCCACCTGGGCCTCGAATTATTATAAGAAACTCTTT. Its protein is CATWASNYYKKLF.

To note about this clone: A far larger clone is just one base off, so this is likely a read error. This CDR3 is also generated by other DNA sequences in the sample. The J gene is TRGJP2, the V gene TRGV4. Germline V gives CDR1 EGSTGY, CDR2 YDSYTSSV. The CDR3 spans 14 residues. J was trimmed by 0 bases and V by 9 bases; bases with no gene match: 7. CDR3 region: CATRTYSSDWIKTF. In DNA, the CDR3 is TGTGCCACCCGTACTTATAGTAGTGATTGGATCAAGACGTTT.

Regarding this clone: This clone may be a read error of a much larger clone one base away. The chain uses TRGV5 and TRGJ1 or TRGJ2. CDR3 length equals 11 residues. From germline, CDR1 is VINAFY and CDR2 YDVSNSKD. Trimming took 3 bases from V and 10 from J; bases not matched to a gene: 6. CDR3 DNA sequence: TGTGCCACCTGGGACGGGCCCAAGAAACTCTTT. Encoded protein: CATWDGPKKLF.

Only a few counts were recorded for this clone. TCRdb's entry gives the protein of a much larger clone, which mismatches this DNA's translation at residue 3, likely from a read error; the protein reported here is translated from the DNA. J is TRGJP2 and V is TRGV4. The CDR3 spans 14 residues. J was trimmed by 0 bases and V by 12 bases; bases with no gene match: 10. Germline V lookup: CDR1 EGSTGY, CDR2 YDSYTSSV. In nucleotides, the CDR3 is TGTGCCGCCCGCACTTATAGTAGTGATTGGATCAAGACGTTT. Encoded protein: CAARTYSSDWIKTF.

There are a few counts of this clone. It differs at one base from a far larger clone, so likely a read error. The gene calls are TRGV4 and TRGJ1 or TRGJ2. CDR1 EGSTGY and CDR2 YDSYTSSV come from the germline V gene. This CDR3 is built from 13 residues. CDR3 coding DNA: TGTGCCAACTGGGACCGAAATTATTATAAGAAACTCTTT. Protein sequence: CANWDRNYYKKLF.

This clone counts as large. The CDR3 DNA is TGTGCCACCTGGGATGGGCAGGGTTATAAGAAACTCTTT. Translation gives CATWDGQGYKKLF. This chain uses TRGV4 with TRGJ1 or TRGJ2. V gave up 0 bases and J gave up 6 bases; unmatched junction bases: 5. This CDR3 contains 13 residues. The germline gives CDR1 EGSTGY, CDR2 YDSYTSSV.

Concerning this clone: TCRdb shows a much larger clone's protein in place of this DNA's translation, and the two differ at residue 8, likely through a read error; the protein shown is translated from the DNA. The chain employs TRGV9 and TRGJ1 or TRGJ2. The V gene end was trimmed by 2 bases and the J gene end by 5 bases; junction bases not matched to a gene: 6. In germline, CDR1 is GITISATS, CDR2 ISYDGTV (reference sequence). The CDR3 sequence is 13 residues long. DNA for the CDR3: TGTGCCTTGTGGGAGGGTCTTCATTATAAGAAACTCTTT. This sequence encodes CALWEGLHYKKLF.

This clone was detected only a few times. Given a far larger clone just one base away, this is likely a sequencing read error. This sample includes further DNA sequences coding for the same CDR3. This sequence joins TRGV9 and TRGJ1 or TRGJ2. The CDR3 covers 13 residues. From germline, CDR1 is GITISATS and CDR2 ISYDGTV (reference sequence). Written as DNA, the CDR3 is TGTGCCCTGTGGGAGCCATATTATTATAAGAAACTCTTT. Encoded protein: CALWEPYYYKKLF.

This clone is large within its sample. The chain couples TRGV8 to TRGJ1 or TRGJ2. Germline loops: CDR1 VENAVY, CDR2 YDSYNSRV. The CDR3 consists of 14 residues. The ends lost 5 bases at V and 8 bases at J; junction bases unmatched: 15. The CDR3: CATWALPWGNKKLF. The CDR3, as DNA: TGTGCCACCTGGGCCCTTCCCTGGGGGAATAAGAAACTCTTT.

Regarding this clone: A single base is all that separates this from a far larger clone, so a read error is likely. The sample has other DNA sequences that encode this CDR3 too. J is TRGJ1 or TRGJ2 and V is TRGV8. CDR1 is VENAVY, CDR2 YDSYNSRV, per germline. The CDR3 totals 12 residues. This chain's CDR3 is CATWTPDYKKLF. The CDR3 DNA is TGCGCCACCTGGACTCCGGATTATAAGAAACTCTTT.

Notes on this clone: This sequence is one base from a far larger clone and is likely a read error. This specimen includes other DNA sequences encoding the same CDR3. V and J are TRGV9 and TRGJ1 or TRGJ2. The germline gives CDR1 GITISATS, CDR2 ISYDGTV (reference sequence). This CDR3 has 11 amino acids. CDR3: CALWEVHKKLF. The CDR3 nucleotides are TGTGCCTTGTGGGAGGTGCATAAGAAACTCTTC.

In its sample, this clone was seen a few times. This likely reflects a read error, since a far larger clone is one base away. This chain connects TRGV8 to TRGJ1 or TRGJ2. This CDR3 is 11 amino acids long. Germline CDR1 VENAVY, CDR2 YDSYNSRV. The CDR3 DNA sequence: TGTGCTACCTGGGACTATTATAAGAAACTCTTT. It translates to CATWDYYKKLF.

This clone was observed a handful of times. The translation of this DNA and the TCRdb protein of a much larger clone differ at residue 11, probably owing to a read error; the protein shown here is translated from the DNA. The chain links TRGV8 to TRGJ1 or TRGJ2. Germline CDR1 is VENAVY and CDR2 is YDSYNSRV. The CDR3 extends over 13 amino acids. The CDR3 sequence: CATWDRNYYKELF. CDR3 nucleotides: TGTGCCACCTGGGATAGGAATTATTATAAGGAACTCTTT.

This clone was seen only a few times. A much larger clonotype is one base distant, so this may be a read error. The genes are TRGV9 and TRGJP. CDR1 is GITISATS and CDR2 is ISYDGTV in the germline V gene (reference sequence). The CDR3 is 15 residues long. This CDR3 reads CALWEVELGKKTKVF. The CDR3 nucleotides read TGTGCCTTGTGGGAGGTCGAGTTGGGCAAAAAAACCAAGGTATTT.